These 9 T cell receptor beta chains were sequenced from one sample in a study of blood T cells in healthy people across ages. Through a sample-barcoded 5' primer and a J-beta primer mix, a second PCR was run for roughly 7 to 11 cycles. TCRdb reprocessed the 5' RACE reads with MiXCR, giving one entry per CDR3 protein. The sample has about 580,000 distinct CDR3 sequences; 40% to 50% are singletons. Sequencing was done on a sample of blood. The receptor set was obtained from an elderly man in good health.

The V call is TRBV25-1, the J call TRBJ2-7; D may be TRBD1 (6 bases). Between the trimmed V and J ends, which lost 5 bases and 4 bases, there was a span of 24 bases. The CDR3 is 17 residues long. Germline CDR1 MGHDK, CDR2 SYGVNS. The CDR3 region has the DNA TGTGCCAGCAGTCCAAGACAGGTTGCATCTCTACCGTACGAGCAGTACTTC. It yields the protein CASSPRQVASLPYEQYF.

The rearrangement links TRBV20-1 to TRBJ1-5, with a weak D call TRBD1 (5 bases). From germline, CDR1 is DFQATT and CDR2 SNEGSKA (reference sequence). Trimming left V 2 bases short and J 7 bases short, with 15 bases between. There are 14 residues in the CDR3. The CDR3 loop is CSARPHGTGQPQHF. In DNA form, the CDR3 reads TGCAGTGCTAGACCCCACGGGACGGGCCAGCCCCAGCATTTT.

V gene TRBV7-9 combines with J gene TRBJ2-7; 10 bases agree with TRBD1. The CDR3 runs to 15 residues. J gave up 2 bases and V 4 bases, and 5 bases lay outside the gene matches. Looked up from germline, CDR1 is SEHNR and CDR2 is FQNEAQ (reference sequence). The CDR3 loop is CASSYPGTGAYEQYF. The CDR3 coding sequence is TGTGCCAGCAGCTACCCCGGGACAGGGGCCTACGAGCAGTACTTC.

This clonotype was seen only once. This chain joins TRBV7-9 and TRBJ1-1, with D possibly matching TRBD1 (5 bases). This CDR3 spans 14 amino acids. The V end lost 5 bases, the J end lost 1 base, and 11 bases lay between the germline ends. Per germline, CDR1 SEHNR and CDR2 FQNEAQ (reference sequence). CDR3 in amino acids: CASSTAGTNTEAFF. In nucleotides, the CDR3 is TGTGCCAGCAGCACTGCCGGGACGAACACTGAAGCTTTCTTT.

V is TRBV30 and J is TRBJ1-5; D gene unclear. V dropped 1 base and J dropped 3 bases, with 7 bases sitting between them. This CDR3 region has 13 residues. Germline loops: CDR1 GTSNPN, CDR2 SVGIG (reference sequence). In DNA, the CDR3 is TGTGCCTGGAGTGAACAGAACAATCAGCCCCAGCATTTT. Its translation is CAWSEQNNQPQHF.

Only one count was recorded for this clonotype. The V call is TRBV9, the J call TRBJ2-7; no definite D call. CDR3 length equals 16 residues. Germline-derived CDR1 and CDR2 are SGDLS and YYNGEE. Trimming left V 0 bases short and J 7 bases short, with 20 bases between. The CDR3 spells CASSVALRLSDNEQYF. Here the CDR3 DNA reads TGTGCCAGCAGCGTAGCCCTCCGGCTCTCCGACAATGAGCAGTACTTC.

This rearrangement joins TRBV4-2 to TRBJ1-2; perhaps TRBD1 as D (5 bases). Trimming removed 0 bases from V and 4 bases from J, with 12 bases in between. Per the germline V gene, CDR1 is LGHNA and CDR2 is YNFKEQ. CDR3 length: 15 residues. CDR3 in amino acids: CASSQEAGITYGYTF. Here the CDR3 DNA reads TGTGCCAGCAGCCAAGAGGCAGGGATTACCTATGGCTACACCTTC.

V is TRBV5-1 and J is TRBJ1-2; D not certain. V was cut by 4 bases and J by 4 bases, with 17 bases left in between. The CDR3 is 15 amino acids. Germline lookup yields CDR1 SGHRS and CDR2 YFSETQ. CDR3 region: CASSLSPGEAYGYTF. The CDR3 bases are TGCGCCAGCAGCCTTTCACCCGGGGAGGCCTATGGCTACACCTTC. The full variable domain, its missing parts supplied by reference TRBV5-1 and TRBJ1-2, is KAGVTQTPRYLIKTRGQQVTLSCSPISGHRSVSWYQQTPGQGLQFLFEYFSETQRNKGNFPGRFSGRQFSNSRSEMNVSTLELGDSALYLCASSLSPGEAYGYTFGSGTRLTVV.

This clonotype appeared many times. The CDR3 nucleotides read TGTGCCAGCAGCACCCGACTAGCAATGGGGGAGACCCAGTACTTC. Translation: CASSTRLAMGETQYF. V and J are TRBV7-9 and TRBJ2-5, with 7 nucleotides matching TRBD2. CDR3 length: 15 residues. Germline V gene sequence: CDR1 SEHNR, CDR2 FQNEAQ (reference sequence). V shed 5 bases and J 5 bases; nucleotides not matched to a gene: 11.